The sequence of this T cell receptor (beta chain) was determined in a study of control samples from healthy donors and cancer patients. The repertoire was sequenced with immunoSEQ multiplex PCR; TCRdb's copy has only in-frame clones and lacks some. Among roughly 120,000 clones listed, more than 85% were seen once. This CDR3 region has 12 residues. Germline V gene data show CDR1 as SGHTA and CDR2 as FQGNSA. V shed 5 bases and J shed 9 bases, with 11 bases lying between them. The sequence came from a man aged 30 to 45 in good health. This chain joins TRBV7-2 and TRBJ2-1, with D possibly being TRBD1 (5 bases). Sequencing was done on a sample of blood. DNA for the CDR3: TGTGCCAGCAGCCCCCAGGGTGGTGAGCAGTTCTTC. Translation gives CASSPQGGEQFF.